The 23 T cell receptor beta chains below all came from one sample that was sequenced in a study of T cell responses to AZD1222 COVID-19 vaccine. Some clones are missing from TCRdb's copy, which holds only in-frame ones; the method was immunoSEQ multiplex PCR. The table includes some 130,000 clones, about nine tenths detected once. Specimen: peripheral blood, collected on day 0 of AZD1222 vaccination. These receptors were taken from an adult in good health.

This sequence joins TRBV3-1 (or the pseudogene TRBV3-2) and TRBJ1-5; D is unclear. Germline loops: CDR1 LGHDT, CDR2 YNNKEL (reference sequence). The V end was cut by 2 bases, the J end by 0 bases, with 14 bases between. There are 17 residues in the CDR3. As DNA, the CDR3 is TGTGCCAGCAGCCAACTTTCTCCGATCTATAGCAATCAGCCCCAGCATTTT. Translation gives CASSQLSPIYSNQPQHF.

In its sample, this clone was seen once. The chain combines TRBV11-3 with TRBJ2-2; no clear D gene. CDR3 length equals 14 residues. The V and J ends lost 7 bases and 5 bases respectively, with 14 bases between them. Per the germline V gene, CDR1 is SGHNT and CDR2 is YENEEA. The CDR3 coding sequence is TGTGCCAGCACTACATCGGGTCAAACCGGGGAGCTGTTTTTT. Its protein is CASTTSGQTGELFF.

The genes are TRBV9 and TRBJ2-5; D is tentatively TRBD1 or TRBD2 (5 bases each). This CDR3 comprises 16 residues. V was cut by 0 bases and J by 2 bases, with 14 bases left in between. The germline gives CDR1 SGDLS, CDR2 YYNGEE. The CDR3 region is CASSVDPRGAQETQYF. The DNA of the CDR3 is TGTGCCAGCAGCGTAGACCCCCGGGGCGCACAAGAGACCCAGTACTTC.

The chain's CDR3 is CASSIVRDNEKLFF. CDR3 nucleotides: TGTGCCAGTAGTATCGTCCGGGATAATGAAAAACTGTTTTTT. The chain couples TRBV19 to TRBJ1-4; no definite D call. CDR1 and CDR2 (germline): LNHDA, SQIVND (reference sequence). The CDR3 extends over 14 amino acids. The germline V and J ends were trimmed by 3 bases and 4 bases, with 9 bases remaining between them.

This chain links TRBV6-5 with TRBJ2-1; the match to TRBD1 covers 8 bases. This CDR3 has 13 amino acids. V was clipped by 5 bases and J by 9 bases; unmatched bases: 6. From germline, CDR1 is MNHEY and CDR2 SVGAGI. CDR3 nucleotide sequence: TGTGCCAGCAGTATACGACAGGGGAGTGAGCAGTTCTTC. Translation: CASSIRQGSEQFF.

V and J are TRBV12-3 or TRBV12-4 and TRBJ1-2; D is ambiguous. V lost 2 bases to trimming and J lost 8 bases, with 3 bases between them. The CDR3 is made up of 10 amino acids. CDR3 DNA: TGTGCCAGCAGTTTACGGGGCTACACCTTC. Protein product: CASSLRGYTF.

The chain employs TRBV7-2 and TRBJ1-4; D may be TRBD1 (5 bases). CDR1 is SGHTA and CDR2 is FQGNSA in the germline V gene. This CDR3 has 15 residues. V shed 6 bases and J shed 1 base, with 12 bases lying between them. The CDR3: CASRPAGGTNEKLFF. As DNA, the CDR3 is TGTGCCAGCAGACCTGCTGGGGGAACTAATGAAAAACTGTTTTTT.

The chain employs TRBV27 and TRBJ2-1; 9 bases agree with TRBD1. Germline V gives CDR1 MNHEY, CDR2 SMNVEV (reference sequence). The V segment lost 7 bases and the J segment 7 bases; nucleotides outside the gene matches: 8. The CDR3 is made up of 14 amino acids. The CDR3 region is CASTWTGVGNEQFF. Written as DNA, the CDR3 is TGTGCCAGCACTTGGACAGGGGTGGGAAATGAGCAGTTCTTC.

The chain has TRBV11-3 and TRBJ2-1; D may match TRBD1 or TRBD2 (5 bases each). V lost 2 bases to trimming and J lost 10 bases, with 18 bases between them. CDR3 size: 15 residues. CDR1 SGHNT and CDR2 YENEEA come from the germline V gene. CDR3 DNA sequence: TGTGCCAGCAGCTTACTCCCTCTGGGGGTTAACGAGCAGTTCTTC. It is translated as CASSLLPLGVNEQFF.

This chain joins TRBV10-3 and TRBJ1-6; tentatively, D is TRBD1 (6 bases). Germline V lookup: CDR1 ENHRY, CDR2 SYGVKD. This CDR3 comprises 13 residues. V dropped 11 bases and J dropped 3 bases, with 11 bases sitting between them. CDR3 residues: CASIQGYNSPLHF. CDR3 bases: TGTGCCTCCATACAGGGCTATAATTCACCCCTCCACTTT.

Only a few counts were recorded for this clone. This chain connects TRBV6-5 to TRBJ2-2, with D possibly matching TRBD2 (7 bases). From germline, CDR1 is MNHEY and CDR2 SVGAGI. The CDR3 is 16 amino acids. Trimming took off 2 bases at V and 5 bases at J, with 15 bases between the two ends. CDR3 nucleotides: TGTGCCAGCAGTTACGGGGCAGGGGAGGGGACCGGGGAGCTGTTTTTT. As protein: CASSYGAGEGTGELFF.

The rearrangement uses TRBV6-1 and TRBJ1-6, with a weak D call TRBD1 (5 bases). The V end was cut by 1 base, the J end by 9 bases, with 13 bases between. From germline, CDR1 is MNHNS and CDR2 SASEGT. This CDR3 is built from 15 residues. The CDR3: CASSEGGPKGSPLHF. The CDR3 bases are TGTGCCAGCAGTGAAGGGGGACCTAAGGGTTCACCCCTCCACTTT.

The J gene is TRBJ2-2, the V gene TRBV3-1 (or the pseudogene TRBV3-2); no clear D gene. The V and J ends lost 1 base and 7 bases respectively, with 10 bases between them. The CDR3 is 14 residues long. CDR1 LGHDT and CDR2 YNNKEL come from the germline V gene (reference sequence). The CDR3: CASSQGGVGGELFF. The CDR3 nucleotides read TGTGCCAGCAGCCAAGGTGGGGTGGGCGGGGAGCTGTTTTTT.

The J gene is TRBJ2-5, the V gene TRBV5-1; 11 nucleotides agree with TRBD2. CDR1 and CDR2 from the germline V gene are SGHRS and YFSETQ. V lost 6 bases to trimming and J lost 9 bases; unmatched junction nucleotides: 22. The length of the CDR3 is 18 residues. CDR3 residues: CASNAFSGGVSTTQAQYF. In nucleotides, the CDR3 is TGCGCCAGCAACGCATTTAGCGGGGGGGTCTCAACGACGCAGGCCCAGTACTTC. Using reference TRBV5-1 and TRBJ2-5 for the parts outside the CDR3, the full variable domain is KAGVTQTPRYLIKTRGQQVTLSCSPISGHRSVSWYQQTPGQGLQFLFEYFSETQRNKGNFPGRFSGRQFSNSRSEMNVSTLELGDSALYLCASNAFSGGVSTTQAQYFGPGTRLLVL.

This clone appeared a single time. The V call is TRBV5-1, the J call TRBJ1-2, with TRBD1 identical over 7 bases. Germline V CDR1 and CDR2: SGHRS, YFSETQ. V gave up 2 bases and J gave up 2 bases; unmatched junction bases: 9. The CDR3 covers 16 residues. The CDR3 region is CASSFYRQGTNYGYTF. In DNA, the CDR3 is TGCGCCAGCAGCTTTTACCGACAGGGAACAAACTATGGCTACACCTTC. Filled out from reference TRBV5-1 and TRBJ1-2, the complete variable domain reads KAGVTQTPRYLIKTRGQQVTLSCSPISGHRSVSWYQQTPGQGLQFLFEYFSETQRNKGNFPGRFSGRQFSNSRSEMNVSTLELGDSALYLCASSFYRQGTNYGYTFGSGTRLTVV.

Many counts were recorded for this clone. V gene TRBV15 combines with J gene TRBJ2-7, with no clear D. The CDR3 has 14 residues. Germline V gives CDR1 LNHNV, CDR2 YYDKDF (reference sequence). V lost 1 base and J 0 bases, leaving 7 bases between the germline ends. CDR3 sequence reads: CATSRARDSYEQYF. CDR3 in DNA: TGTGCCACCAGCAGAGCTAGGGACTCCTACGAGCAGTACTTC.

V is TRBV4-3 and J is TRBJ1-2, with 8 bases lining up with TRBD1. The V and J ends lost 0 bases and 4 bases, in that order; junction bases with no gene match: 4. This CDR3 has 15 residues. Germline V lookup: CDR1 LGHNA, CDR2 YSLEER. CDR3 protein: CASSQDLGQGYGYTF. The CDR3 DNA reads TGCGCCAGCAGCCAAGATCTTGGACAGGGCTATGGCTACACCTTC.

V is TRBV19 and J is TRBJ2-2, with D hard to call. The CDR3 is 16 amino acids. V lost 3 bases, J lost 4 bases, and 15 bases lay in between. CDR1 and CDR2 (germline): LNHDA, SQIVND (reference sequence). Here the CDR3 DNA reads TGTGCCAGTAGTATCCCAAGGGCGGTTTCCACCGGGGAGCTGTTTTTT. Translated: CASSIPRAVSTGELFF. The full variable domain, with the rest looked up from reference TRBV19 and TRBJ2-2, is DGGITQSPKYLFRKEGQNVTLSCEQNLNHDAMYWYRQDPGQGLRLIYYSQIVNDFQKGDIAEGYSVSREKKESFPLTVTSAQKNPTAFYLCASSIPRAVSTGELFFGEGSRLTVL.

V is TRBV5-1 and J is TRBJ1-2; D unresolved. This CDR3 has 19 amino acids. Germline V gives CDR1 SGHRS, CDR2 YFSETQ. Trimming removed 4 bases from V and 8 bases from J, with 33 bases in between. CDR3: CASSPYLGRGRTYPGGYTF. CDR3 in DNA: TGCGCCAGCAGCCCTTACCTCGGCCGGGGAAGAACTTACCCGGGGGGCTACACCTTC.

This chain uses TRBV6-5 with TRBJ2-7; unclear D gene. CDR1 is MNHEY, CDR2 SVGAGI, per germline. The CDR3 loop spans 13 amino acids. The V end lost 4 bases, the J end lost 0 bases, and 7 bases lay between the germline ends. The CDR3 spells CASSSGFSYEQYF. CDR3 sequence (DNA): TGTGCCAGCAGTTCCGGGTTCTCCTACGAGCAGTACTTC.

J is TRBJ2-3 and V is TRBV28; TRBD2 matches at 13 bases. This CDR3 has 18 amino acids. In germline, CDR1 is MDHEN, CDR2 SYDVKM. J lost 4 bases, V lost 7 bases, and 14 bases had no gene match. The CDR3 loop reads CASTPGTSGVMDADTQYF. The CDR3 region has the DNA TGTGCCAGCACTCCCGGGACTAGCGGGGTGATGGATGCAGATACGCAGTATTTT.

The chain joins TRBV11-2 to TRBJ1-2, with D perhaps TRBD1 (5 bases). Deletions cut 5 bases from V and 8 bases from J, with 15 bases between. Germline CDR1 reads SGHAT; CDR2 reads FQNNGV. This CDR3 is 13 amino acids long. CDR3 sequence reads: CASSLDIWRGYTF. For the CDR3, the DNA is TGTGCCAGCAGCCTGGACATCTGGCGAGGCTACACCTTC. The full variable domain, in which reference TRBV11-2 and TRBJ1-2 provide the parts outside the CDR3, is EAGVAQSPRYKIIEKRQSVAFWCNPISGHATLYWYQQILGQGPKLLIQFQNNGVVDDSQLPKDRFSAERLKGVDSTLKIQPAKLEDSAVYLCASSLDIWRGYTFGSGTRLTVV.

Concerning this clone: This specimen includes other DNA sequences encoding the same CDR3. The CDR3 is CASSFGTGVYEQYF. CDR3 coding DNA: TGTGCCAGCAGCTTCGGGACAGGGGTTTACGAGCAGTACTTC. V is TRBV5-6 and J is TRBJ2-7; 10 nucleotides align to TRBD1. This CDR3 has 14 residues. The junction had 3 bases not matched to a gene; V was cut back by 2 bases and J by 4 bases. Germline V lookup: CDR1 SGHDT, CDR2 YYEEEE.